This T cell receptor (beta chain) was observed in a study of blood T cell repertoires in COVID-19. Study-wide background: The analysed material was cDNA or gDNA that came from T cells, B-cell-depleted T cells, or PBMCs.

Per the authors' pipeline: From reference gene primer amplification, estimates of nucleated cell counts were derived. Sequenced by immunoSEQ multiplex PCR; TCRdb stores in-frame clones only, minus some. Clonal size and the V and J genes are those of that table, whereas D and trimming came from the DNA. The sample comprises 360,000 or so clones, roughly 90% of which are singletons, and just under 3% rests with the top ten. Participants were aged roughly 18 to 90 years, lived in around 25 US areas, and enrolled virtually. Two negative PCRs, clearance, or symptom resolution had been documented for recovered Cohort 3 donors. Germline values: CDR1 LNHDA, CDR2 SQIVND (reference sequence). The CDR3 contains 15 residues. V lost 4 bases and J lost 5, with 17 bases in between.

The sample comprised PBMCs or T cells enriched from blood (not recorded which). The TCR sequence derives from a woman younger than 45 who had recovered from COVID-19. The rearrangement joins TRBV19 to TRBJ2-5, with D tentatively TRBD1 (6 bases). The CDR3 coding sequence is TGTGCCAGTAGTAGAATGACAGGATCCTCGGAGACCCAGTACTTC. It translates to CASSRMTGSSETQYF.